These T cell receptor beta chains were read from a single sample in a study of T cells in Graves' hyperthyroidism and ophthalmopathy. TCRdb fed the multiplex PCR reads into MiXCR, producing one record per CDR3 protein. In the table there are more than 500,000 distinct CDR3 sequences, around 15% of which are singletons. Sequencing was performed on blood. The receptors stem from a woman in her forties with Graves' hyperthyroidism. CDR3s include the opening cysteine and the closing phenylalanine or tryptophan. The order of the fields is D gene, J gene, clone size, V gene, CDR3 DNA, CDR3 protein. D genes are given only for firm matches. Size is omitted from some rows. Given values are once, few, many or a class for expanded clones.

D: TRBD1; J: TRBJ2-1; size: few; V: TRBV7-8; DNA: TGTGCCAGCAGCCAGGACAGGGGGGGAAATGAGCAGTTCTTC; CDR3: CASSQDRGGNEQFF
D: TRBD2; J: TRBJ2-1; size: few; V: TRBV20-1; DNA: TGCAGTGCAGGGTGGGGGACTAGCGGGAGAAATGAGCAGTTCTTC; CDR3: CSAGWGTSGRNEQFF
D: -; J: TRBJ2-1; size: -; V: TRBV27; DNA: TGTGCCAGCAGTCCGATAACGGGCAATAACAATGAGCAGTTCTTC; CDR3: CASSPITGNNNEQFF
D: -; J: TRBJ2-7; size: many; V: TRBV20-1; DNA: TGCAGTGCTAGCGGACAGGGTTTGAGTAGCGGGAGCTCCTACGAGCAGTACTTC; CDR3: CSASGQGLSSGSSYEQYF
D: -; J: TRBJ1-4; size: many; V: TRBV30; DNA: TGTGCCTGGAGTGGACAGTCGAGGGAAAAACTGTTTTTT; CDR3: CAWSGQSREKLFF
D: TRBD2; J: TRBJ2-7; size: many; V: TRBV7-2; DNA: TGTGCCAGCAGTACAGCGGGAAACACCTACGAGCAGTACTTC; CDR3: CASSTAGNTYEQYF
D: TRBD1; J: TRBJ2-1; size: many; V: TRBV11-2; DNA: TGTGCCAGCAGCTGGGGACAGGGGGCACACAATGAGCAGTTCTTC; CDR3: CASSWGQGAHNEQFF
D: TRBD2; J: TRBJ2-1; size: -; V: TRBV20-1; DNA: TGCAGTGCTCCAGGGACTAGCCGGGATGAGCAGTTCTTC; CDR3: CSAPGTSRDEQFF
D: TRBD2; J: TRBJ2-7; size: few; V: TRBV29-1; DNA: TGCAGCGTTGGTGGTCTAGCGGCAACCTACGAGCAGTACTTC; CDR3: CSVGGLAATYEQYF
D: -; J: TRBJ2-7; size: -; V: TRBV9; DNA: TGTGCCAGCAGCCTCAATTCCGGGACTGAGGACGCCTACGAGCAGTACTTC; CDR3: CASSLNSGTEDAYEQYF
D: TRBD2; J: TRBJ2-2; size: few; V: TRBV19; DNA: TGTGCCAGTAGTATGGGACTAGCAGTCGGGGAGCTGTTTTTT; CDR3: CASSMGLAVGELFF
D: -; J: TRBJ2-2; size: -; V: TRBV12-3/TRBV12-4; DNA: TGTGCCAGCAGTTTAGATGGTTTCACCGGGGAGCTGTTTTTT; CDR3: CASSLDGFTGELFF
D: -; J: TRBJ2-7; size: many; V: TRBV2; DNA: TGTGCCAGCAGGGGCCCGGGATCCCCTCCCCCGCAGTACTTC; CDR3: CASRGPGSPPPQYF
D: -; J: TRBJ2-5; size: many; V: TRBV7-2; DNA: TGTGCCAGCAGCTTAGTCATGACGACCCAGTACTTC; CDR3: CASSLVMTTQYF
D: -; J: TRBJ2-7; size: -; V: TRBV19; DNA: TGTGCCAGTAGTATCCAGGGGGGGGGCTACGAGCAGTACTTC; CDR3: CASSIQGGGYEQYF
D: TRBD2; J: TRBJ2-1; size: many; V: TRBV20-1; DNA: TGCAGTGCTACCCCACTAGCGGCGAACTACAATGAGCAGTTCTTC; CDR3: CSATPLAANYNEQFF
D: TRBD2; J: TRBJ2-1; size: many; V: TRBV12-5; DNA: TGTGCTAGTGGTTGGGTAGCGGGAATCGCCTACAATGAGCAGTTCTTC; CDR3: CASGWVAGIAYNEQFF
D: TRBD1; J: TRBJ2-7; size: many; V: TRBV5-1; DNA: TGCGCCAGCAGCCTCGACCTGGACAGGGTCGGCGAGCAGTACTTC; CDR3: CASSLDLDRVGEQYF
D: -; J: TRBJ1-1; size: few; V: TRBV7-9; DNA: TGTGCCAGCAGCCGGGGGGGTACAGGGCTGTACACTGAAGCTTTCTTT; CDR3: CASSRGGTGLYTEAFF
D: -; J: TRBJ2-1; size: many; V: TRBV12-3/TRBV12-4; DNA: TGTGCCAGCTCGAACCTTGGGCTGGGCGACAATGAGCAGTTCTTC; CDR3: CASSNLGLGDNEQFF
D: -; J: TRBJ1-1; size: many; V: TRBV29-1; DNA: TGCAGCGCCGGAAGGGAGGGTACTGAAGCTTTCTTT; CDR3: CSAGREGTEAFF
D: TRBD2; J: TRBJ2-1; size: many; V: TRBV10-3; DNA: TGTGCCATCAGCGGAGAATTTTCGGCGGGAGTCTCCTACAATGAGCAGTTCTTC; CDR3: CAISGEFSAGVSYNEQFF
D: -; J: TRBJ1-4; size: many; V: TRBV9; DNA: TGTGCCAGCAGCACAACGGGGGTGGCTAATGAAAAACTGTTTTTT; CDR3: CASSTTGVANEKLFF
D: -; J: TRBJ1-2; size: many; V: TRBV28; DNA: TGTGCCAGCAGTCCAACTGTTATGAACTATGGCTACACCTTC; CDR3: CASSPTVMNYGYTF
D: -; J: TRBJ1-5; size: many; V: TRBV28; DNA: TGTGCCAGCAGTAAGGGGGGGTCGGGCCCCAATCAGCCCCAGCATTTT; CDR3: CASSKGGSGPNQPQHF
D: -; J: TRBJ2-1; size: few; V: TRBV19; DNA: TGTGCCAGTAGTATCGACGGACAGAGGGGGAATGAGCAGTTCTTC; CDR3: CASSIDGQRGNEQFF
D: TRBD1; J: TRBJ1-2; size: many; V: TRBV18; DNA: TGTGCCAGCTCCTCCACCGGTGACAGGGGTTCTAACTATGGCTACACCTTC; CDR3: CASSSTGDRGSNYGYTF
D: -; J: TRBJ2-1; size: many; V: TRBV20-1; DNA: TGCAGTGCTAGGGACCAACCAGACAATGAGCAGTTCTTC; CDR3: CSARDQPDNEQFF
D: -; J: TRBJ2-5; size: many; V: TRBV20-1; DNA: TGCAGTGCAGCCGGGACTGAAGAGACCCAGTACTTC; CDR3: CSAAGTEETQYF
D: TRBD1; J: TRBJ1-4; size: few; V: TRBV3-1; DNA: TGTGCCAGCAGCCAAGGGTGGACAGGGGGTAATGAAAAACTGTTTTTT; CDR3: CASSQGWTGGNEKLFF
D: -; J: TRBJ2-7; size: many; V: TRBV5-1; DNA: TGCGCCAGCAGCTCCGAGCAGTACTTC; CDR3: CASSSEQYF
D: TRBD1; J: TRBJ2-3; size: few; V: TRBV6-1; DNA: TGTGCCAGCAGTGGAGGACAGGGGGCAGATACGCAGTATTTT; CDR3: CASSGGQGADTQYF
D: TRBD1; J: TRBJ1-2; size: many; V: TRBV28; DNA: TGTGCCAGCAGTTTATTCCCAGGGGGCTCATACTATGGCTACACCTTC; CDR3: CASSLFPGGSYYGYTF
D: TRBD1; J: TRBJ2-5; size: -; V: TRBV6-1; DNA: TGTGCCAGCAGCTCGGACAGGGATGAGACCCAGTACTTC; CDR3: CASSSDRDETQYF
D: -; J: TRBJ1-5; size: few; V: TRBV20-1; DNA: TGCAGTGCGGCCGGGACACAGAATAGCAATCAGCCCCAGCATTTT; CDR3: CSAAGTQNSNQPQHF
D: TRBD2; J: TRBJ2-1; size: -; V: TRBV9; DNA: TGTGCCAGCAGCGTACCCCCCAGCGGGAGAACCAATGAGCAGTTCTTC; CDR3: CASSVPPSGRTNEQFF
D: TRBD2; J: TRBJ2-1; size: many; V: TRBV2; DNA: TGTGCCAGCAGTGATAGGGCTAGCGGGAGCTCCTACAATGAGCAGTTCTTC; CDR3: CASSDRASGSSYNEQFF
D: -; J: TRBJ1-2; size: many; V: TRBV7-3; DNA: TGTGCCAGCAGCGAAGACGGGGGAGGTCGGGGTGGCTACACCTTC; CDR3: CASSEDGGGRGGYTF
D: -; J: TRBJ2-5; size: many; V: TRBV5-1; DNA: TGCGCCAGCAGCTTGATGACGGGAGCAGGGGAGACCCAGTACTTC; CDR3: CASSLMTGAGETQYF
D: TRBD1; J: TRBJ2-7; size: -; V: TRBV27; DNA: TGTGCCAGCAGTTTACCCGGGACAGGTCAGGCCGAGCAGTACTTC; CDR3: CASSLPGTGQAEQYF
D: -; J: TRBJ2-3; size: -; V: TRBV30; DNA: TGTGCCTGGAGTGTGCTAGTAGATACGCAGTATTTT; CDR3: CAWSVLVDTQYF
D: TRBD2; J: TRBJ2-3; size: many; V: TRBV12-3/TRBV12-4; DNA: TGTGCCAGCAGCCGGGACTACTCCCCAGATACGCAGTATTTT; CDR3: CASSRDYSPDTQYF
D: -; J: TRBJ1-1; size: many; V: TRBV20-1; DNA: TGCAGTGCTAGAGAGGCGAGCGGGGTCGACACTGAAGCTTTCTTT; CDR3: CSAREASGVDTEAFF
D: -; J: TRBJ2-3; size: few; V: TRBV15; DNA: TGTGCCACCAGCTTGTCCCGGGGGGCGGGAGATACGCAGTATTTT; CDR3: CATSLSRGAGDTQYF